The sequence of this T cell receptor beta chain was determined in a study of tumor-infiltrating lymphocytes in oesophageal squamous cell carcinoma. The sample holds a few counts of this clonotype. TCRdb re-derived calls from the PCR reads in MiXCR, one entry per CDR3 protein. The table lists around 14,000 distinct CDR3 sequences, around 48% of them singletons. Germline CDR1 and CDR2: SGHVT and SQSDAQ. V dropped 7 bases and J dropped 1 base, with 10 bases sitting between them. The CDR3 runs to 13 residues. The genes are TRBV7-4 and TRBJ2-5; tentative D call: TRBD1 (6 bases). Source material: esophageal tumor tissue. The origin of this receptor is a male donor with esophageal squamous cell carcinoma. CDR3 in amino acids: CASTLGAQETQYF. The CDR3, as DNA: TGTGCCAGCACCCTGGGGGCCCAAGAGACCCAGTACTTC.